This entry lists 26 T cell receptor beta chains sequenced from one sample in a study of cytomegalovirus exposure and HLA in healthy donors (TCRdb year 2017). The library was generated by the immunoSEQ multiplex PCR assay. The multiplex PCR relied on a mix of 60 forward primers for TCR Vbeta segments and 13 reverse primers for TCR Jbeta segments. TCRdb re-hosts the immuneACCESS table, in-frame sequences only. Its copies lack some clones; in the studies checked, an unresolved V gene accounts for under half of them, and the cause for the rest is not known. Counted in this sample were tens of thousands of clones; approximately 63% of them appeared once. Of the sample, about 5.9% is held by the ten largest clones. Sequencing was done on a sample of PBMCs. These receptor sequences come from a woman aged 25 to 39 in good health and CMV-seronegative.

V and J are TRBV7-2 and TRBJ1-1; the D gene is possibly TRBD1 (5 bases). CDR1 is SGHTA and CDR2 is FQGNSA in the germline V gene. The CDR3 spans 17 residues. Trimming removed 1 base at V and 2 bases at J, with 17 bases between. The CDR3 DNA sequence: TGTGCCAGCAGCTTAGTGGGACTAACGGGGCTTAACACTGAAGCTTTCTTT. Translated: CASSLVGLTGLNTEAFF.

The sample holds one count of this clone. V usage is TRBV4-1 and J usage is TRBJ2-4, with 10 bases lining up with TRBD2. Trimming cost V 2 bases and J 0 bases; bases outside gene matches: 4. The CDR3 runs 17 residues. CDR1 and CDR2 from the germline V gene are MGHRA and YSYEKL. The CDR3 bases are TGCGCCAGCAGCCAACCCGGACTAGCGGAAGCCAAAAACATTCAGTACTTC. It translates to CASSQPGLAEAKNIQYF.

The chain combines TRBV7-7 with TRBJ2-7, with 10 bases lining up with TRBD1. In germline, CDR1 is SSHAT, CDR2 FNYEAQ (reference sequence). The CDR3 consists of 15 residues. V lost 3 bases to trimming and J lost 6 bases; unmatched junction nucleotides: 8. In nucleotides, the CDR3 is TGTGCCAGCAGCTTCGGGACAGGGGCCGACTTCGAGCAGTACTTC. Residues: CASSFGTGADFEQYF.

The gene calls are TRBV6-4 and TRBJ2-5; D might be TRBD2 (5 bases). This CDR3 is 13 amino acids long. Germline V gives CDR1 MRHNA, CDR2 SNTAGT. V dropped 9 bases and J dropped 5 bases, with 16 bases sitting between them. The CDR3 coding sequence is TGTGCCAGACGGACTGGGCCCCGGGAGACCCAGTACTTC. Protein sequence: CARRTGPRETQYF.

V is TRBV11-2 and J is TRBJ1-2; D may be TRBD1 (6 bases). The CDR3 length is 17 residues. Germline V lookup: CDR1 SGHAT, CDR2 FQNNGV. V was trimmed by 4 bases and J by 4 bases, leaving 22 bases between them. CDR3 sequence reads: CASSSVGAARASYGYTF. The CDR3 DNA reads TGTGCCAGCAGCTCCGTGGGGGCCGCGAGGGCGAGCTATGGCTACACCTTC.

V is TRBV5-1 and J is TRBJ1-5; 7 bases are shared with TRBD1. The CDR3 consists of 18 residues. V dropped 2 bases and J dropped 0; count of bases not matched to a gene: 11. Germline loops: CDR1 SGHRS, CDR2 YFSETQ. This chain's CDR3 is CASSFKDRERYSNQPQHF. Written as DNA, the CDR3 is TGCGCCAGCAGCTTTAAAGACAGGGAGCGTTATAGCAATCAGCCCCAGCATTTT.

This clone appeared a few times. J is TRBJ2-6 and V is TRBV4-2; D gene uncertain. The CDR3 length is 16 residues. Germline V lookup: CDR1 LGHNA, CDR2 YNFKEQ. The V end was cut by 4 bases, the J end by 0 bases, with 10 bases between. The CDR3 here is CASSLQSISGANVLTF. CDR3 DNA sequence: TGTGCCAGCAGCCTACAAAGTATCTCTGGGGCCAACGTCCTGACTTTC.

The gene calls are TRBV2 and TRBJ2-1; a weak D match, TRBD1 (6 bases). The CDR3 loop spans 12 amino acids. CDR1 and CDR2 (germline): SNHLY, FYNNEI. V lost 3 bases to trimming and J lost 9 bases, with 9 bases between them. The CDR3 loop is CASSEQGPEQFF. CDR3 coding DNA: TGTGCCAGCAGTGAGCAGGGGCCTGAGCAGTTCTTC.

The sample holds a few counts of this clone. The rearrangement joins TRBV10-1 to TRBJ1-1; D is unresolved. Trimming stripped 3 bases from V and 5 bases from J, with 7 bases between. This CDR3 region has 12 residues. CDR1 WNHNN and CDR2 SYGVQD come from the germline V gene (reference sequence). In nucleotides, the CDR3 is TGCGCCAGCAGTGATCCTGAGACTGAAGCTTTCTTT. This sequence encodes CASSDPETEAFF.

This sequence joins TRBV5-1 and TRBJ1-2, with 7 bases that match TRBD1. Germline V gene sequence: CDR1 SGHRS, CDR2 YFSETQ. The CDR3 consists of 13 residues. V lost 4 bases to trimming and J lost 8 bases; unmatched junction nucleotides: 8. CDR3 nucleotides: TGCGCCAGCAGCGTCGACAGGGTTGGCGGCTACACCTTC. It yields the protein CASSVDRVGGYTF.

The CDR3 DNA follows: TGTGCCAGCAGCCAAGGAAGCTTGGCGGGGGGAGCCAAAAACATTCAGTACTTC. Translation gives CASSQGSLAGGAKNIQYF. The chain recombines TRBV4-2 with TRBJ2-4, with 8 bases aligning to TRBD2. Losses at the gene ends were 1 base for V and 0 bases for J; bases not matched to a gene: 8. This CDR3 has 18 residues. Germline V CDR1 and CDR2: LGHNA, YNFKEQ.

The rearrangement uses TRBV4-3 and TRBJ2-7; 8 nucleotides align to TRBD2. This CDR3 is built from 17 residues. The V segment lost 4 bases and the J segment 2 bases; nucleotides outside the gene matches: 13. Germline values: CDR1 LGHNA, CDR2 YSLEER. CDR3 residues: CASSLGTPAGDPYEQYF. DNA for the CDR3: TGCGCCAGCAGCCTTGGGACCCCAGCGGGGGACCCCTACGAGCAGTACTTC.

This clone was picked up one time. The chain carries TRBV6-5 and TRBJ2-7, with 7 bases fitting TRBD1. CDR1 MNHEY and CDR2 SVGAGI come from the germline V gene. J was trimmed by 3 bases and V by 5 bases; bases with no gene match: 4. This CDR3 contains 13 residues. Here the CDR3 DNA reads TGTGCCAGCAGTCCGACAGGGAACTACGAGCAGTACTTC. Translated: CASSPTGNYEQYF.

The CDR3 bases are TGTGCCAGTAGTATCGCGACACTAGAGACCCAGTACTTC. Protein sequence: CASSIATLETQYF. The gene calls are TRBV19 and TRBJ2-5; D call uncertain. Trimming stripped 3 bases from V and 4 bases from J, with 9 bases between. Germline V gene lookup returns CDR1 LNHDA and CDR2 SQIVND (reference sequence). The CDR3 runs 13 residues.

This clone showed up just a few times. The chain joins TRBV6-4 to TRBJ2-3; TRBD2 agrees at 13 bases. Germline-derived CDR1 and CDR2 are MRHNA and SNTAGT. This CDR3 contains 19 residues. Trimming at V came to 4 bases and at J to 1 base, leaving 11 bases not matched to a gene. DNA for the CDR3: TGTGCCAGCAGTGGGACTAGCGGGGGTGGCCTGCCTGGCACAGATACGCAGTATTTT. Its translation: CASSGTSGGGLPGTDTQYF.

The chain is built from TRBV2 and TRBJ2-7, with a tentative D call TRBD2 (6 bases). CDR1 is SNHLY, CDR2 FYNNEI, per germline. Trimming pared 4 bases from V and 1 base from J, leaving 11 bases between. The CDR3 has 14 amino acids. CDR3 residues: CASSVEGLSYEQYF. In DNA, the CDR3 is TGTGCCAGCAGTGTAGAAGGACTATCCTACGAGCAGTACTTC.

This clone came up a few times. V and J are TRBV9 and TRBJ1-2, with D possibly being TRBD1 (6 bases). There are 14 residues in the CDR3. Germline V gene sequence: CDR1 SGDLS, CDR2 YYNGEE. V was trimmed by 0 bases and J by 4 bases, leaving 10 bases between them. The CDR3 is CASSVGTGSYGYTF. In nucleotides, the CDR3 is TGTGCCAGCAGCGTAGGAACAGGGTCCTATGGCTACACCTTC.

This chain uses TRBV2 with TRBJ2-3; a possible D gene is TRBD2 (5 bases). There are 15 residues in the CDR3. CDR1 is SNHLY, CDR2 FYNNEI, per germline. Deletions cut 6 bases from V and 1 base from J, with 14 bases between. The CDR3 bases are TGTGCCAGCAGCTGGAGGAACCCACGCACAGATACGCAGTATTTT. It is translated as CASSWRNPRTDTQYF.

The J gene is TRBJ2-7, the V gene TRBV9; 7 nucleotides agree with TRBD1. Looked up from germline, CDR1 is SGDLS and CDR2 is YYNGEE. Trimming removed 7 bases from V and 0 bases from J; junction bases left unmatched: 7. The CDR3 contains 14 residues. CDR3 residues: CASARQGSSYEQYF. CDR3 sequence (DNA): TGTGCCAGCGCGAGACAGGGAAGCTCCTACGAGCAGTACTTC.

V gene TRBV9 combines with J gene TRBJ2-5, with D possibly being TRBD1 (6 bases). V lost 4 bases and J 7 bases, leaving 17 bases between the germline ends. CDR1 is SGDLS and CDR2 is YYNGEE in the germline V gene. The CDR3 covers 14 residues. CDR3 in DNA: TGTGCCAGCAGCCCTATGACAGGTTACGGGACCCAGTACTTC. This gives the protein CASSPMTGYGTQYF.

This chain links TRBV6-5 with TRBJ2-5, with TRBD1 matching 9 bases. Near its end, the DNA agrees better with TRBJ2-7, so the J call may be wrong. CDR3 length equals 14 residues. Germline V CDR1 and CDR2: MNHEY, SVGAGI. CDR3 DNA sequence: TGTGCCAGCAGACGTGCGGGACAGGGCTACGAGCAGTACTTC. Encoded protein: CASRRAGQGYEQYF.

The V gene is TRBV5-6, the J gene TRBJ2-1, with 13 nucleotides matching TRBD2. There are 16 residues in the CDR3. Germline V lookup: CDR1 SGHDT, CDR2 YYEEEE. V lost 3 bases to trimming and J lost 8 bases; unmatched junction nucleotides: 8. This CDR3 is CASSSTSGGGFYEQFF. CDR3 DNA: TGTGCCAGCAGCTCTACTAGCGGGGGGGGCTTTTATGAGCAGTTCTTC. Full variable domain (outside the CDR3, taken from reference TRBV5-6 and TRBJ2-1): DAGVTQSPTHLIKTRGQQVTLRCSPKSGHDTVSWYQQALGQGPQFIFQYYEEEERQRGNFPDRFSGHQFPNYSSELNVNALLLGDSALYLCASSSTSGGGFYEQFFGPGTRLTVL.

This clone was recorded only once. The CDR3 sequence: CSVEEFPTGYTF. The CDR3 nucleotides read TGCAGCGTTGAGGAGTTCCCTACTGGTTACACCTTC. This chain uses TRBV29-1 with TRBJ1-2; D gene ambiguous. CDR3 length: 12 amino acids. Trimming removed 3 bases at V and 11 bases at J, with 16 bases between. Germline CDR1 is SQVTM and CDR2 is ANQGSEA.

This clone was counted only a few times. The chain employs TRBV19 and TRBJ1-5, with D unresolved. CDR3 length equals 12 residues. Germline-derived CDR1 and CDR2 are LNHDA and SQIVND (reference sequence). V gave up 0 bases and J gave up 9 bases, with 6 bases separating them. The CDR3 DNA follows: TGTGCCAGTAGTATAGATCTCGGGCCCCAGCATTTT. Protein: CASSIDLGPQHF.

This clone came up once. J is TRBJ2-3 and V is TRBV2; possibly TRBD2 for D (6 bases). The germline CDR1 and CDR2 sequences are SNHLY and FYNNEI. V was clipped by 8 bases and J by 0 bases, with 15 bases between them. The CDR3 length is 15 residues. Written as DNA, the CDR3 is TGTGCCAGCTGGGCGGGGCTGACTAGCACAGATACGCAGTATTTT. Protein: CASWAGLTSTDTQYF.

In its sample, this clone was seen a few times. The rearrangement joins TRBV5-6 to TRBJ1-1; TRBD1 matches at 8 bases. Germline CDR1 SGHDT, CDR2 YYEEEE. Trimming at V came to 6 bases and at J to 2 bases, leaving 9 bases not matched to a gene. This CDR3 contains 15 residues. This CDR3 reads CASTTSGQGNTEAFF. In nucleotides, the CDR3 is TGTGCCAGCACCACCTCCGGACAGGGAAACACTGAAGCTTTCTTT.